This TCR beta chain was identified during a study of cytomegalovirus exposure and HLA in healthy donors. Study observations and caveats: Later analysis showed TCR association rates varying by HLA locus, highest for DRB1 and lowest for HLA-C. The classifier reportedly diagnosed cytomegalovirus status with high sensitivity and specificity. V- and J-gene trimming of TCR beta was linked (in a later analysis) to a missense DCLRE1C variant.

Amplification used 60 Vbeta primers and 13 Jbeta primers. The assay was immunoSEQ multiplex PCR, and TCRdb's table has in-frame clones only and misses some. The sample shows under 200,000 clones, roughly 85% of them seen only once. About this clone itself: The antigen remains undetermined.

Sequenced sample: PBMCs. The clonotype comes from a male donor in good health and CMV-seronegative.

Here the CDR3 DNA reads TGCAGCGCTAGCGCCACCGGGGAGCTGTTTTTT. This codes for CSASATGELFF. The rearrangement links TRBV29-1 to TRBJ2-2, with D perhaps TRBD2 (6 bases). Trimming pared 7 bases from V and 4 bases from J, leaving 7 bases between. The CDR3 totals 11 residues. Germline values: CDR1 SQVTM, CDR2 ANQGSEA.